One sample yielded the 2 T cell receptor beta chains listed below, sequenced in a study of T cell clonality in common variable immunodeficiency. Generated by immunoSEQ multiplex PCR, the TCRdb table keeps only in-frame clones and is missing some. Captured here are over 30,000 clones, none seen once; the top ten comprise 3% to 4.5%. Input material: peripheral blood mononuclear cells. The source is a person between 18 and 75 years old in good health.

This clone came up many times. The sequenced fragment ends 3 residues before the CDR3 boundary, so the rest is inferred from the germline J gene. The chain recombines TRBV5-5 with TRBJ2-3; TRBD1 is a possible D gene (6 bases). Trimming took 2 bases from V and 0 from J, leaving 7 bases between them. Germline CDR1 reads SGHKS; CDR2 reads YYEKEE (reference sequence). The CDR3 has 14 residues. The CDR3 loop is CASSFQGSTDTQYF. The part of the CDR3 DNA that was read is TGTGCCAGCAGCTTTCAGGGGAGCACAGATACG.

This clone was counted many times. The read gets to within 3 residues of the CDR3 end, and the germline J gene fills in the rest. This chain connects TRBV10-1 to TRBJ2-2, with D tentatively TRBD1 (6 bases). V lost 2 bases and J 1 base, leaving 8 bases between the germline ends. This CDR3 comprises 15 residues. The germline V gene encodes CDR1 WNHNN and CDR2 SYGVQD (reference sequence). CDR3 DNA, as far as it was read: TGCGCCAGCAGTGAGACAGGGAAGAACACCGGGGAG. Its protein product is CASSETGKNTGE. The entire CDR3 protein is CASSETGKNTGELFF.